The next 20 T cell receptor beta chains were all read from a single sample in a study of OX40 agonist ivuxolimab in advanced cancers. Some clones are missing from TCRdb's copy, which holds only in-frame ones; the method was immunoSEQ multiplex PCR. This table has 71,000 or so clones, roughly nine tenths appearing once. The material was CD4+ or CD8+ T cells sorted from blood, obtained in a trial of the OX40 agonist ivuxolimab. Receptor source: an adult with an advanced solid tumor such as melanoma, head and neck, liver or kidney cancer.

The chain is built from TRBV11-2 and TRBJ2-5, with TRBD2 matching over 12 bases. CDR1 and CDR2 (germline): SGHAT, FQNNGV. Trimming at V came to 1 base and at J to 5 bases, leaving 8 bases not matched to a gene. This CDR3 has 17 residues. The CDR3 spells CASSLALAGGWGETQYF. The CDR3 DNA is TGTGCCAGCAGCTTAGCACTAGCGGGAGGCTGGGGGGAGACCCAGTACTTC.

The chain joins TRBV7-8 to TRBJ2-7, with a possible D match to TRBD1 (6 bases). Germline V gene lookup returns CDR1 SGHVS and CDR2 FQNEAQ. The ends were cut back, 4 bases at V and 2 bases at J, with 15 bases in the middle. The length of the CDR3 is 15 residues. The CDR3 bases are TGTGCCAGCAGCTCTCCGAGGACAGCCACCTACGAGCAGTACTTC. It is translated as CASSSPRTATYEQYF. The full variable domain, with the rest looked up from reference TRBV7-8 and TRBJ2-7, is GAGVSQSPRYKVAKRGQDVALRCDPISGHVSLFWYQQALGQGPEFLTYFQNEAQLDKSGLPSDRFFAERPEGSVSTLKIQRTQQEDSAVYLCASSSPRTATYEQYFGPGTRLTVT.

This chain links TRBV7-9 with TRBJ2-3; D gene uncertain. The germline V and J ends were trimmed by 0 bases and 2 bases, with 6 bases remaining between them. CDR1 and CDR2 (germline): SEHNR, FQNEAQ (reference sequence). The CDR3 is made up of 14 amino acids. CDR3: CASSLATHTDTQYF. The CDR3 DNA reads TGTGCCAGCAGCTTAGCGACCCACACAGATACGCAGTATTTT. The full variable domain, completed using reference TRBV7-9 and TRBJ2-3, is DTGVSQNPRHKITKRGQNVTFRCDPISEHNRLYWYRQTLGQGPEFLTYFQNEAQLEKSRLLSDRFSAERPKGSFSTLEIQRTEQGDSAMYLCASSLATHTDTQYFGPGTRLTVL.

This clone was recorded once. V gene TRBV30 combines with J gene TRBJ2-3; D is undetermined. The V end lost 4 bases, the J end lost 5 bases, and 7 bases lay between the germline ends. CDR3 length: 11 amino acids. CDR1 and CDR2 from the germline V gene are GTSNPN and SVGIG (reference sequence). The CDR3 region is CAWKGKDTQYF. The CDR3 DNA is TGTGCCTGGAAGGGAAAAGATACGCAGTATTTT.

The J gene is TRBJ2-7, the V gene TRBV18; TRBD1 might be the D (5 bases). V was trimmed by 4 bases and J by 7 bases, leaving 11 bases between them. Germline CDR1 KGHSH, CDR2 LQKENI. The CDR3 has 12 residues. CDR3 bases: TGTGCCAGCTCACTATCAGGGTTTGAGCAGTACTTC. Translation gives CASSLSGFEQYF.

The V gene is TRBV6-1, the J gene TRBJ2-1; D tentatively fits TRBD1 or TRBD2 (6 bases each). The germline V and J ends were trimmed by 5 bases and 5 bases, with 16 bases remaining between them. This CDR3 region has 15 residues. Looked up from germline, CDR1 is MNHNS and CDR2 is SASEGT. The CDR3, as DNA: TGTGCCAGCAGTACCCGGAGGGCAGGGGACAATGAGCAGTTCTTC. The encoded protein is CASSTRRAGDNEQFF.

This rearrangement joins TRBV19 to TRBJ2-2, with 7 bases matching TRBD1. V lost 4 bases to trimming and J lost 3 bases; unmatched junction nucleotides: 8. The germline CDR1 and CDR2 sequences are LNHDA and SQIVND (reference sequence). The CDR3 length is 16 residues. The CDR3 region has the DNA TGTGCCAGTAGTAGGAGACAGGGTAGGGACACCGGGGAGCTGTTTTTT. Protein: CASSRRQGRDTGELFF.

The rearrangement joins TRBV19 to TRBJ1-2; TRBD1 agrees at 7 bases. V dropped 3 bases and J dropped 7; count of bases not matched to a gene: 14. The CDR3 runs 16 residues. Germline V gene lookup returns CDR1 LNHDA and CDR2 SQIVND (reference sequence). CDR3 in DNA: TGTGCCAGTAGTATCCACCCGAACCGGGACAGATCTGGCTACACCTTC. Protein sequence: CASSIHPNRDRSGYTF. Full variable domain (missing parts from reference TRBV19 and TRBJ1-2): DGGITQSPKYLFRKEGQNVTLSCEQNLNHDAMYWYRQDPGQGLRLIYYSQIVNDFQKGDIAEGYSVSREKKESFPLTVTSAQKNPTAFYLCASSIHPNRDRSGYTFGSGTRLTVV.

CDR3 DNA: TGTGCCAGCAGTTTAGGGGGACTAGCGGAACAAGAGACCCAGTACTTC. Translated, it gives CASSLGGLAEQETQYF. The J gene is TRBJ2-5, the V gene TRBV28, with 11 bases that match TRBD2. Trimming cost V 2 bases and J 2 bases; bases outside gene matches: 4. The length of the CDR3 is 16 residues. In germline, CDR1 is MDHEN, CDR2 SYDVKM.

Only one count was recorded for this clone. The chain links TRBV28 to TRBJ2-7, with 8 bases matching TRBD1. Germline lookup yields CDR1 MDHEN and CDR2 SYDVKM. The CDR3 loop spans 15 amino acids. V trimming: 5 bases; J trimming: 5 bases; junction bases outside the gene matches: 11. CDR3 bases: TGTGCCAGCAGTCCCATTTCTCCGACAGGGGACGAGCAGTACTTC. Amino acids: CASSPISPTGDEQYF.

CDR3 loop: CASSLGRGSTDTQYF. The CDR3 region has the DNA TGTGCCAGCAGTTTGGGTAGGGGGAGCACAGATACGCAGTATTTT. The rearrangement links TRBV28 to TRBJ2-3, with D maybe TRBD1 (6 bases). This CDR3 has 15 residues. Germline CDR1 reads MDHEN; CDR2 reads SYDVKM. The ends were cut back, 3 bases at V and 0 bases at J, with 10 bases in the middle.

DNA for the CDR3: TGTGCCTGGAGTCTTCCTCCAAGCAAGCCCCAGCATTTT. It yields the protein CAWSLPPSKPQHF. This chain connects TRBV30 to TRBJ1-5, with D hard to call. The CDR3 extends over 13 amino acids. Germline V gene lookup returns CDR1 GTSNPN and CDR2 SVGIG (reference sequence). V gave up 2 bases and J gave up 8 bases, with 13 bases separating them. Full variable domain (rest looked up from reference TRBV30 and TRBJ1-5): SQTIHQWPATLVQPVGSPLSLECTVEGTSNPNLYWYRQAAGRGLQLLFYSVGIGQISSEVPQNLSASRPQDRQFILSSKKLLLSDSGFYLCAWSLPPSKPQHFGDGTRLSIL.

The chain links TRBV19 to TRBJ2-7; the match to TRBD1 covers 10 bases. Germline V lookup: CDR1 LNHDA, CDR2 SQIVND (reference sequence). The length of the CDR3 is 16 residues. The J segment lost 5 bases and the V segment lost 3 bases, leaving 10 bases of the junction unmatched. CDR3 in DNA: TGTGCCAGTAGTATTCGAGGACAGGGGGTTGACGACGAGCAGTACTTC. Its translation: CASSIRGQGVDDEQYF.

The rearrangement joins TRBV7-2 to TRBJ1-2; D not resolved. The CDR3 consists of 13 residues. Germline CDR1 reads SGHTA; CDR2 reads FQGNSA. Trimming left V 1 base short and J 7 bases short, with 10 bases between. The CDR3 DNA sequence: TGTGCCAGCAGCTTAGTGGCAGTTCGTGGCTACACCTTC. It codes for CASSLVAVRGYTF.

The table lists this clone with a count of one. This chain links TRBV6-6 with TRBJ2-7; D gene uncertain. V lost 10 bases and J 1 base, leaving 2 bases between the germline ends. CDR3 length: 9 amino acids. CDR1 is MNHNY, CDR2 SVGAGI, per germline (reference sequence). The CDR3 reads CATSYEQYF. In nucleotides, the CDR3 is TGTGCCACTTCCTACGAGCAGTACTTC.

The rearrangement joins TRBV28 to TRBJ2-1, with TRBD1 matching 11 bases. Trimming cost V 7 bases and J 7 bases; bases outside gene matches: 6. Per germline, CDR1 MDHEN and CDR2 SYDVKM. CDR3 length: 14 amino acids. This chain's CDR3 is CASIGQGAMNEQFF. CDR3 coding DNA: TGTGCCAGCATAGGACAGGGGGCGATGAATGAGCAGTTCTTC.

This clone has just a few counts. The chain joins TRBV28 to TRBJ1-5; D possibly corresponds to TRBD1 (6 bases). The germline V gene has CDR1 MDHEN and CDR2 SYDVKM. The germline V and J ends were trimmed by 3 bases and 0 bases, with 15 bases remaining between them. This CDR3 spans 17 amino acids. The CDR3 DNA reads TGTGCCAGCAGTTTTCTCGTCAGGGGCCTTAGCAATCAGCCCCAGCATTTT. Translation gives CASSFLVRGLSNQPQHF.

The rearrangement joins TRBV7-3 to TRBJ2-5; D call uncertain. The DNA end is more similar to TRBJ2-7, so the J call may be wrong. Germline CDR1 and CDR2: SGHTA and FQGTGA. This CDR3 is 15 amino acids long. The CDR3 coding sequence is TGTGCCAGCAGCGTCCAGCCCAGGAGCTCCTACGAGCAGTACTTC. Protein sequence: CASSVQPRSSYEQYF.

This chain's CDR3 is CASSPGPGANQPQHF. The CDR3 region has the DNA TGTGCCAGCAGCCCCGGGCCGGGGGCCAATCAGCCCCAGCATTTT. V gene TRBV27 combines with J gene TRBJ1-5; perhaps TRBD1 as D (6 bases). From germline, CDR1 is MNHEY and CDR2 SMNVEV (reference sequence). Trimming took off 6 bases at V and 3 bases at J, with 15 bases between the two ends. The length of the CDR3 is 15 residues.

This rearrangement joins TRBV5-1 to TRBJ2-1, with D possibly being TRBD1 (6 bases). Deletions cut 1 base from V and 6 bases from J, with 11 bases between. This CDR3 contains 14 residues. Germline CDR1 and CDR2: SGHRS and YFSETQ. In nucleotides, the CDR3 is TGCGCCAGCAGCTTGATCCCAGGGGCCAATGAGCAGTTCTTC. As protein: CASSLIPGANEQFF.